One and the same sample provided the 3 T cell receptor beta chains below, sequenced in a study of blood T cells in healthy people across ages. It was with a sample-barcoded 5' primer and a J-beta primer mix that a second PCR of roughly 7 to 12 cycles was run. A single record per CDR3 protein comes from TCRdb applying MiXCR to the 5' RACE reads. The sample yields around 1,500,000 distinct CDR3 sequences, around 42% seen once. Sequencing was done on a sample of blood. The receptors here all came from a woman under 30 in good health.

This clonotype turned up a few times. The genes are TRBV28 and TRBJ2-7; D not resolved. The V gene lost 2 bases and the J gene lost 4 bases, with 15 bases spanning the gap. Per the germline V gene, CDR1 is MDHEN and CDR2 is SYDVKM. The CDR3 consists of 15 residues. CDR3 region: CASSLMGMDIYEQYF. The CDR3 coding sequence is TGTGCCAGCAGTTTAATGGGGATGGATATTTACGAGCAGTACTTC.

This clonotype was counted a single time. One end of the junction fails to match germline, which may point to a read error. The chain links TRBV7-7 to TRBJ2-3; TRBD2 matches 11 bases. Per germline, CDR1 SSHAT and CDR2 FNYEAQ (reference sequence). This CDR3 is 19 amino acids long. This CDR3 is CASSFSLPLAGEDTDTQYF. The CDR3 coding sequence is TGTGCTAGCAGCTTCTCCCTCCCACTAGCGGGGGAGGACACAGATACGCAGTATTTT.

The chain combines TRBV6-5 with TRBJ2-5; TRBD2 matches 9 bases. The germline CDR1 and CDR2 sequences are MNHEY and SVGAGI. V dropped 6 bases and J dropped 11; count of bases not matched to a gene: 16. CDR3 length: 15 amino acids. CDR3 nucleotide sequence: TGTGCCAGCAGGGGAGGCGGGAGGGTGGACAATGAGCAGTACTTC. Protein sequence: CASRGGGRVDNEQYF.